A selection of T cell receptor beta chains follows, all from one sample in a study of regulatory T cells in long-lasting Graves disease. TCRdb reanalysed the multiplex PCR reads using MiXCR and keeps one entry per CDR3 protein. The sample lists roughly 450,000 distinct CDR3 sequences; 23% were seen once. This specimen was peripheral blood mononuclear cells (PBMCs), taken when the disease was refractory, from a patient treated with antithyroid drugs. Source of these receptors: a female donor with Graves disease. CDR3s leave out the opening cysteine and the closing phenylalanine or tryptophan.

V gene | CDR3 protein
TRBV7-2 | ASSLVASGNTEAF
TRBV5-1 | ASSPRNSYEQY
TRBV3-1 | ASSQSGVGGELF
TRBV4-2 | ASSPKRGGREAF
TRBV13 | ASSLWGLAGEETQY
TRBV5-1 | ASSPRTGTFSEQY
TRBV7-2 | ASSRDSSTYEQY
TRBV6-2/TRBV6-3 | ASSYSKTGGPGYEQY
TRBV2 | ASSLLAGGPWTPQETQY
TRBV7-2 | ASSSSALGLNTEAF
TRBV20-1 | SVLAGVGPKSYEQY
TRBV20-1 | SATRTVKETQY
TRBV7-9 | ASSWRGQGETQY
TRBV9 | ASSDGTAKETQY
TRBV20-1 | SASPGSPETQY
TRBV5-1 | ASSLSSSSSYEQY
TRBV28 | ASRLDSANTEAF
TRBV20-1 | SAKTGLTRAF
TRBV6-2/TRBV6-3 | ASSYGTGIAEQF
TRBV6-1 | ASRRSRTGYEQY
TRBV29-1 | SVGDRGHGYT
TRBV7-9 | ASSLAKGRRDEQY
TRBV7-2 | ASSWDLNTEAF
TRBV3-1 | ASSQDSSGNDYGYT
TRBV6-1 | ASSRLYSNQPQH
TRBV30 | AWSFGSNEKLF
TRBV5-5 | ASSLFRLADRTYEQY
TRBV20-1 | SAPDRGRVNTEAF
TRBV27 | ASSLTRTGKINQPQH
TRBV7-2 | ASSLGPSNYEQY
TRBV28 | ASRPGTVLLTEAF
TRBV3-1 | ASSLGTSGRVSYEQY
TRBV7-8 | ASSLGGDSTQPQH
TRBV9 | ASSRGRDGELF
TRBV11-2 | ASSSYRGLNTGELF
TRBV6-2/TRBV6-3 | ASSYRLGGDSNQPQH
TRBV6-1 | ASRLRTSGKETQY
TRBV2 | ASTLRRGGGKLETDTQY
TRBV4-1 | ASSLLDGETQY
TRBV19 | ASRATGNSSGANVLT
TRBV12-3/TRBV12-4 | ASSWADLGGTQY
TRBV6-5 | ASSYLSAREQF